The 31 T cell receptor beta chains listed next were all sequenced from one sample in a study of neurological immune-mediated disorders. Each CDR3 protein gets one entry after TCRdb re-called the 5' RACE reads with MiXCR. The sample shows around 48,000 distinct CDR3 sequences, about 9.3% of them seen only once. Sequencing was performed on PBMCs. These receptors came from a woman in her thirties or forties with HTLV-1-associated myelopathy (HAM/TSP).

This clonotype has ten or more counts. The chain joins TRBV15 to TRBJ2-7; TRBD1 aligns across 7 bases. The CDR3 is made up of 16 amino acids. Germline CDR1 and CDR2: LNHNV and YYDKDF (reference sequence). Trimming took 0 bases from V and 5 from J; bases not matched to a gene: 10. CDR3 sequence reads: CATSRDEGRGTHEQYF. Here the CDR3 DNA reads TGTGCCACCAGCAGAGATGAGGGCAGGGGGACCCACGAGCAGTACTTC.

This clonotype was seen at least ten times. This sequence joins TRBV6-5 and TRBJ2-7; TRBD2 agrees at 10 bases. Trimming took 5 bases from V and 6 from J; bases not matched to a gene: 7. CDR3 length: 14 residues. The germline V gene encodes CDR1 MNHEY and CDR2 SVGAGI. The CDR3 spells CASSPGTSVIEQYF. CDR3 sequence (DNA): TGTGCCAGCAGTCCCGGGACTAGCGTTATCGAGCAGTACTTC.

This clonotype showed up many times. The chain carries TRBV6-5 and TRBJ2-2; TRBD1 matches 8 bases. The germline gives CDR1 MNHEY, CDR2 SVGAGI. CDR3 length: 15 residues. Germline trimming cut 5 bases from V and 2 bases from J; bases unmatched to any gene: 4. The chain's CDR3 is CASSRDRFNTGELFF. CDR3 nucleotides: TGTGCCAGCAGTCGGGACAGGTTCAACACCGGGGAGCTGTTTTTT.

The rearrangement links TRBV5-1 to TRBJ2-1; the D gene is possibly TRBD2 (7 bases). The V gene's germline CDR1 is SGHRS and CDR2 YFSETQ. The CDR3 loop spans 17 amino acids. The ends were cut back, 0 bases at V and 8 bases at J, with 21 bases in the middle. The CDR3 coding sequence is TGCGCCAGCAGCTTGGGTGTCCTGGGGGGGGGGCCCGATGAGCAGTTCTTC. Translated: CASSLGVLGGGPDEQFF.

At least ten counts were recorded for this clonotype. The chain links TRBV2 to TRBJ2-1, with TRBD2 matching over 9 bases. Trimming took 9 bases from V and 5 from J; bases not matched to a gene: 11. CDR1 and CDR2 from the germline V gene are SNHLY and FYNNEI. The CDR3 covers 15 residues. The CDR3 sequence: CASGLALMMNNEQFF. The CDR3 DNA reads TGTGCCAGTGGACTAGCGCTTATGATGAACAATGAGCAGTTCTTC. The full variable domain, in which reference TRBV2 and TRBJ2-1 provide the parts outside the CDR3, is EPEVTQTPSHQVTQMGQEVILRCVPISNHLYFYWYRQILGQKVEFLVSFYNNEISEKSEIFDDQFSVERPDGSNFTLKIRSTKLEDSAMYFCASGLALMMNNEQFFGPGTRLTVL.

This clonotype showed up many times. The gene calls are TRBV6-5 and TRBJ1-5, with D hard to call. This CDR3 is 13 amino acids long. The V end lost 6 bases, the J end lost 2 bases, and 8 bases lay between the germline ends. The germline V gene has CDR1 MNHEY and CDR2 SVGAGI. The CDR3 region is CASSRSGNQPQHF. In nucleotides, the CDR3 is TGTGCCAGCAGCCGCTCAGGCAATCAGCCCCAGCATTTT.

In this sample, this clonotype turned up many times. V is TRBV11-2 and J is TRBJ1-1; D unresolved. Trimming cost V 1 base and J 9 bases, with 9 bases left between them. The germline V gene has CDR1 SGHAT and CDR2 FQNNGV. This CDR3 contains 12 residues. The CDR3: CASSLGGIQAFF. CDR3 nucleotide sequence: TGTGCCAGCAGCTTAGGAGGCATACAAGCTTTCTTT.

This clonotype was observed many times. V usage is TRBV7-2 and J usage is TRBJ1-2, with D possibly TRBD1 on 6 matching bases. The V and J ends lost 5 bases and 2 bases respectively, with 6 bases between them. CDR3 length: 12 residues. CDR1 and CDR2 from the germline V gene are SGHTA and FQGNSA. Here the CDR3 DNA reads TGTGCCAGCAGCGGACAGAACTATGGCTACACCTTC. It is translated as CASSGQNYGYTF.

In its sample, this clonotype was seen many times. The chain has TRBV27 and TRBJ1-6; 8 bases agree with TRBD1. This CDR3 region has 14 residues. Germline CDR1 is MNHEY and CDR2 is SMNVEV (reference sequence). With 3 bases clipped from V and 11 bases from J, the junction kept 6 bases outside the gene matches. The CDR3 sequence is CASSFRTGRAPLHF. CDR3 coding DNA: TGTGCCAGCAGTTTTAGGACAGGGAGGGCACCCCTCCACTTT.

A few counts support this clonotype. The chain links TRBV20-1 to TRBJ2-5; 9 positions match TRBD2. J lost 5 bases, V lost 0 bases, and 7 bases had no gene match. Germline CDR1 and CDR2: DFQATT and SNEGSKA (reference sequence). The CDR3 totals 15 residues. Here the CDR3 DNA reads TGCAGTGCTAGAGACCCAGCGGGGGGCCAGGAGACCCAGTACTTC. It codes for CSARDPAGGQETQYF.

This clonotype was found many times. The rearrangement uses TRBV12-5 and TRBJ2-2, with TRBD1 matching over 9 bases. Trimming cost V 2 bases and J 4 bases; bases outside gene matches: 8. The germline CDR1 and CDR2 sequences are LGHNT and FRNRAP. The CDR3 sequence is 17 residues long. The CDR3 DNA reads TGTGCTAGTGGTTTGCTGCGGGACAGGGCGGGCACCGGGGAGCTGTTTTTT. Its translation is CASGLLRDRAGTGELFF.

This clonotype was seen at least ten times. The chain recombines TRBV14 with TRBJ2-7, with D maybe TRBD1 (6 bases). The V end was cut by 6 bases, the J end by 8 bases, with 14 bases between. In germline, CDR1 is SGHDN, CDR2 FVKESK. This CDR3 comprises 12 residues. In DNA form, the CDR3 reads TGTGCCAGCAGTCGGGACAATTACAAGCAGTACTTC. This gives the protein CASSRDNYKQYF.

V usage is TRBV2 and J usage is TRBJ1-1, with D possibly being TRBD1 (5 bases). Trimming removed 8 bases from V and 3 bases from J, with 13 bases in between. This CDR3 is 13 amino acids long. CDR1 is SNHLY and CDR2 is FYNNEI in the germline V gene. This CDR3 is CASLDNWDTEAFF. The CDR3 coding sequence is TGTGCCAGCTTGGACAACTGGGACACTGAAGCTTTCTTT.

There are many counts of this clonotype. This chain links TRBV4-1 with TRBJ1-2; a possible D gene is TRBD1 (6 bases). The CDR3 has 14 residues. V lost 4 bases to trimming and J lost 7 bases, with 16 bases between them. The germline V gene has CDR1 MGHRA and CDR2 YSYEKL. This CDR3 is CASSPLGGGFGYTF. The CDR3 DNA sequence: TGCGCCAGCAGCCCCCTAGGAGGGGGTTTTGGCTACACCTTC.

As for this clonotype: Germline is not matched at one junction end, which may reflect a read error. DNA for the CDR3: TGTGTCAGCAGCGCCCGACAGGGAGGTTTGGAAAAACTGTTTTTT. Its translation: CVSSARQGGLEKLFF. The rearrangement joins TRBV9 to TRBJ1-4, with 7 bases fitting TRBD1. CDR1 SGDLS and CDR2 YYNGEE come from the germline V gene. The CDR3 is 15 amino acids.

At least ten counts were recorded for this clonotype. The J gene is TRBJ2-3, the V gene TRBV7-2; a weak D match, TRBD2 (6 bases). V shed 5 bases and J shed 5 bases, with 14 bases lying between them. The CDR3 contains 14 residues. In germline, CDR1 is SGHTA, CDR2 FQGNSA. CDR3 coding DNA: TGTGCCAGCAGCCGGGGAGGAGTTGTAGATACGCAGTATTTT. Translated, it gives CASSRGGVVDTQYF.

This clonotype was seen at least ten times. The J gene is TRBJ1-6, the V gene TRBV4-3, with D possibly being TRBD1 (6 bases). Germline V gene lookup returns CDR1 LGHNA and CDR2 YSLEER. The CDR3 runs 15 residues. Trimming removed 0 bases from V and 10 bases from J, with 13 bases in between. The CDR3 DNA is TGCGCCAGCAGCCAAGATCGGGGACAACGATCACCCCTCCACTTT. Its translation: CASSQDRGQRSPLHF.

This clonotype was seen once. Compared with germline, one end of the junction differs, possibly owing to a read error. This chain connects TRBV5-5 to TRBJ1-6, with D maybe TRBD1 (5 bases). The CDR3 totals 15 residues. The germline gives CDR1 SGHKS, CDR2 YYEKEE (reference sequence). CDR3 amino acids: CASSLAGGGNSHLHF. DNA for the CDR3: TGTGCCAGCAGCTTGGCCGGGGGAGGTAATTCACACCTCCACTTT.

This clonotype was seen many times. The rearrangement joins TRBV5-1 to TRBJ2-7, with 7 bases identical to TRBD2. Germline V CDR1 and CDR2: SGHRS, YFSETQ. The CDR3 runs to 15 residues. V shed 4 bases, J shed 0 bases, and the junction held 7 bases outside the gene matches. DNA of the CDR3: TGCGCCAGCAGCAAGGAGCGGACTAGCTCCTACGAGCAGTACTTC. Encoded protein: CASSKERTSSYEQYF.

This clonotype came up many times. The rearrangement joins TRBV6-6 to TRBJ2-6; D remains unclear. The CDR3 is made up of 17 amino acids. The V end lost 4 bases, the J end lost 0 bases, and 13 bases lay between the germline ends. Germline lookup yields CDR1 MNHNY and CDR2 SVGAGI (reference sequence). CDR3 sequence (DNA): TGTGCCAGCAGTTCGAACAGTCCGAGCTCTGGGGCCAACGTCCTGACTTTC. It is translated as CASSSNSPSSGANVLTF.

This clonotype was found many times. The chain employs TRBV4-2 and TRBJ1-6; TRBD1 agrees at 7 bases. J was trimmed by 9 bases and V by 0 bases; bases with no gene match: 11. CDR3 length equals 17 residues. Per the germline V gene, CDR1 is LGHNA and CDR2 is YNFKEQ. The CDR3 DNA sequence: TGTGCCAGCAGCCAAGAGGGGAGAGGGGGCGGAGGTTCACCCCTCCACTTT. Translation: CASSQEGRGGGGSPLHF.

This clonotype was observed many times. The chain couples TRBV4-1 to TRBJ2-1, with a tentative D call TRBD1 (6 bases). From germline, CDR1 is MGHRA and CDR2 YSYEKL. The CDR3 contains 14 residues. Trimming shortened V by 8 bases and J by 1 base, and 12 bases separated the two germline ends. The CDR3 bases are TGCGCCAGCGCGGGCAGGGGATCCTACAATGAGCAGTTCTTC. It codes for CASAGRGSYNEQFF.

To note about this clonotype: A read error may explain this, as a much larger clone is one base away. J is TRBJ1-4 and V is TRBV10-3; D not certain. Per germline, CDR1 ENHRY and CDR2 SYGVKD. The length of the CDR3 is 19 residues. This CDR3 is CAISEVQQLNRATNEKQFF. CDR3 bases: TGTGCCATCAGTGAGGTGCAACAGCTTAACCGGGCAACTAATGAAAAACAGTTTTTT.

This clonotype was seen more than once but under ten times. A much larger clone differs by one base, so this may be a read error. The chain uses TRBV27 and TRBJ2-5, with a tentative D call TRBD1 (7 bases). The CDR3 consists of 15 residues. The germline V gene encodes CDR1 MNHEY and CDR2 SMNVEV (reference sequence). In DNA, the CDR3 is TGTACCAGCAGTTCCCCCCAGGGGGGCGGGGAGACCCAGTACTTC. As protein: CTSSSPQGGGETQYF.

This clonotype was counted many times. This chain links TRBV7-2 with TRBJ2-7, with 14 bases identical to TRBD2. The CDR3 spans 18 residues. Germline lookup yields CDR1 SGHTA and CDR2 FQGNSA. Trimming removed 3 bases from V and 4 bases from J; junction bases left unmatched: 11. The CDR3 reads CASSFTTRTSGGRYEQYF. The CDR3 DNA reads as TGTGCCAGCAGCTTTACCACGAGGACTAGCGGGGGGCGATACGAGCAGTACTTC.

This clonotype was counted many times. This chain joins TRBV7-9 and TRBJ1-6; D remains unclear. Germline V CDR1 and CDR2: SEHNR, FQNEAQ (reference sequence). Trimming stripped 5 bases from V and 3 bases from J, with 14 bases between. The CDR3 runs 16 residues. In DNA, the CDR3 is TGTGCCAGCAGCGATGGGAGGTTCCTCTATAATTCACCCCTCCACTTT. The encoded protein is CASSDGRFLYNSPLHF.

Ten or more counts support this clonotype. The genes are TRBV29-1 and TRBJ1-3; tentative D call: TRBD1 (6 bases). Per germline, CDR1 SQVTM and CDR2 ANQGSEA. V was clipped by 7 bases and J by 2 bases, with 15 bases between them. The CDR3 covers 14 residues. CDR3 region: CSAQLGATGNTIYF. CDR3 coding DNA: TGCAGCGCCCAGCTGGGGGCTACTGGAAACACCATATATTTT.

Ten or more counts support this clonotype. The chain recombines TRBV5-1 with TRBJ2-2; 11 positions agree with TRBD2. CDR1 is SGHRS, CDR2 YFSETQ, per germline. This CDR3 has 16 residues. V was clipped by 4 bases and J by 0 bases; unmatched bases: 2. The CDR3 DNA is TGCGCCAGCAGCGAGGGACTAGCGGCGAACACCGGGGAGCTGTTTTTT. Protein sequence: CASSEGLAANTGELFF.

The chain employs TRBV7-3 and TRBJ2-6; no clear D gene. V was clipped by 2 bases and J by 0 bases, with 17 bases between them. In germline, CDR1 is SGHTA, CDR2 FQGTGA. This CDR3 has 19 residues. The CDR3 loop is CASSLYGFNLHSGANVLTF. The DNA of the CDR3 is TGTGCCAGCAGCTTATATGGATTTAATCTACACTCTGGGGCCAACGTCCTGACTTTC.

This clonotype was observed many times. The chain has TRBV19 and TRBJ1-6; the match to TRBD1 covers 10 bases. V shed 5 bases and J 5 bases; nucleotides not matched to a gene: 9. The germline V gene encodes CDR1 LNHDA and CDR2 SQIVND (reference sequence). The CDR3 extends over 17 amino acids. CDR3 region: CASSARQGAPDNSPLHF. CDR3 nucleotides: TGTGCCAGTAGTGCGAGACAGGGGGCGCCGGATAATTCACCCCTCCACTTT.

Ten or more counts support this clonotype. This chain uses TRBV4-3 with TRBJ2-1; no clear D gene. Trimming shortened V by 0 bases and J by 6 bases, and 9 bases separated the two germline ends. The CDR3 loop spans 14 amino acids. Germline V gene sequence: CDR1 LGHNA, CDR2 YSLEER. CDR3 nucleotide sequence: TGCGCCAGCAGCCAAGATGGTTCTATCAATGAGCAGTTCTTC. It encodes CASSQDGSINEQFF.